The sequence of this T cell receptor beta chain was determined in a study of neoadjuvant anti-PD-1 for oral cavity cancer. Study information: Most patients had three to four biweekly doses of 3 mg/kg nivolumab before resection. General observations from the study: Greater tumor shrinkage accompanied bigger post-treatment sizes of preexisting clones.

In this sample, this clone turned up a few times. The antigen remains undetermined. The CDR3 totals 15 residues. The V gene's germline CDR1 is KGHSH and CDR2 LQKENI. V was clipped by 6 bases and J by 9 bases, with 21 bases between them. Produced via immunoSEQ multiplex PCR; TCRdb's table is partial and in-frame only. Of fewer than 7,500 clones listed, 50% to 60% were seen once; the top ten hold around 7.1%. This material consisted of tumor tissue, taken before nivolumab (anti-PD-1) treatment. This receptor was taken from a person between 35 and 79 years old with oral cavity squamous cell carcinoma. The chain combines TRBV18 with TRBJ2-1; D remains ambiguous. The CDR3 sequence is CASSHRATGTTEQFF. Written as DNA, the CDR3 is TGTGCCAGCTCCCACCGGGCGACTGGCACAACTGAGCAGTTCTTC.